This is a list of T cell receptor beta chains from one sample in a study of response to subunit inactivated influenza vaccine. TCRdb used MiXCR to reprocess the RT-PCR reads, holding one entry per CDR3 protein. The data contain 500,000 to 550,000 distinct CDR3 sequences, under 30% of them singletons. This same sample was also taken into another study, of T cells expressing NK-cell markers.

The sample in question was CD4+ T cells sorted from PBMCs, obtained 11 to 12 days after vaccination. These receptors all stem from a man over 45 who received an inactivated influenza vaccine. Both conserved end residues are trimmed from each CDR3.

V gene,CDR3 length,J gene,CDR3 protein
TRBV6-2/TRBV6-3,12,TRBJ1-1,ASSYSTENTEAF
TRBV7-6,13,TRBJ2-5,ASSRKGQQQETQY
TRBV20-1,12,TRBJ2-1,SARDPRTYNEQF
TRBV20-1,14,TRBJ1-5,SSTHRGGATNQPQH
TRBV25-1,14,TRBJ2-1,ASIPWALEPGDEQF
TRBV4-3,12,TRBJ2-7,ASSQEADSYEQY
TRBV20-1,11,TRBJ2-1,SARRQGVDEQF
TRBV28,11,TRBJ2-2,ASRMGNTGELF
TRBV4-2,15,TRBJ2-7,ASSQDGLAGGPGEQY
TRBV5-6,12,TRBJ1-2,ASSPGTVSARYT
TRBV7-8,13,TRBJ2-2,ASRRQGKNTGELF
TRBV15,14,TRBJ1-5,ATSKGQGASNQPQH
TRBV12-3/TRBV12-4,12,TRBJ1-3,ASSLGQTGNTIY
TRBV10-3,13,TRBJ2-7,AISGGTSLVREQY
TRBV12-3/TRBV12-4,11,TRBJ2-1,ASISDRYNEQS
TRBV6-5,13,TRBJ2-5,ASSYSGQGRETQY
TRBV4-1,14,TRBJ1-5,ASSHRQGYSNQPQH
TRBV11-2,14,TRBJ2-7,ASRYTGTGFPYEQY
TRBV18,13,TRBJ1-6,ASSGRGSDNSPLH
TRBV7-9,13,TRBJ2-1,ASSLGLGLHNEQF
TRBV5-5,15,TRBJ2-7,ASSDRDRGLFSYEQY
TRBV3-1,11,TRBJ2-1,ASSQDAGSHLF
TRBV6-2/TRBV6-3,13,TRBJ1-5,ASSYGRGPHQPQH
TRBV20-1,13,TRBJ2-7,SAKRGTSGGGEQY
TRBV7-2,13,TRBJ2-1,ASSPRRLVYNEQF
TRBV20-1,12,TRBJ2-5,SAVQQGARETQY
TRBV27,13,TRBJ2-1,ASSFRQGARNEQF
TRBV12-3/TRBV12-4,11,TRBJ2-2,ASNRIAVGELF
TRBV5-5,13,TRBJ1-5,ASSFLVGGNQPQH